Reported below is one T cell receptor beta chain. What it recognizes is unknown. TCRdb's table, derived via immunoSEQ multiplex PCR, lists solely in-frame clones and lacks some. The sample includes about 97,000 clones, over 70% of them seen just once. This sample is part of a study of PD-1 blockade in classical Hodgkin lymphoma. The ends lost 4 bases at V and 2 bases at J; junction bases unmatched: 6. This CDR3 comprises 16 residues. Germline CDR1 is MNHNY and CDR2 is SVGAGI (reference sequence). Findings of the study overall: Possibly reflecting disease activity or prior therapy, repertoire differences have causes that remain undefined.

All the patients suffered relapse after autologous stem cell transplantation, and brentuximab vedotin exposure differed. The sample was peripheral blood mononuclear cells (PBMCs), taken at baseline. The clonotype comes from a human donor with classical Hodgkin lymphoma. The chain carries TRBV6-6 and TRBJ2-2, with 8 positions matching TRBD2. The CDR3 region has the DNA TGTGCCAGCAGTTCCGCCGGGACTAGAAACACCGGGGAGCTGTTTTTT. Encoded protein: CASSSAGTRNTGELFF.